Each of the 9 T cell receptor beta chains below was sequenced from the same sample in a study of shared T cell receptors in the human thymus. The method was immunoSEQ multiplex PCR; TCRdb's version includes in-frame clones alone and lacks a portion of them. This table holds tens of thousands of clones, roughly 95% found once. The sample comprised thymocytes. Every receptor here comes from a human donor.

The V and J genes are TRBV7-9 and TRBJ1-5; no definite D call. The CDR3 runs 14 residues. V lost 5 bases to trimming and J lost 5 bases, with 13 bases between them. Germline V gene data show CDR1 as SEHNR and CDR2 as FQNEAQ (reference sequence). The CDR3 bases are TGTGCCAGCAGCAATGGCAGAGGGTATCAGCCCCAGCATTTT. Translation: CASSNGRGYQPQHF.

This chain uses TRBV6-9 with TRBJ1-5; D is uncertain. The CDR3 is 14 residues long. V lost 5 bases, J lost 4 bases, and 12 bases lay in between. Germline assignment: CDR1 MNHGY and CDR2 SVAAGI. The CDR3 loop is CASSHGETNQPQHF. The CDR3 DNA reads TGTGCCAGCAGTCACGGAGAGACTAATCAGCCCCAGCATTTT.

The rearrangement links TRBV5-8 to TRBJ2-5, with a weak D call TRBD1 (6 bases). V lost 7 bases to trimming and J lost 4 bases, with 17 bases between them. This CDR3 comprises 14 residues. Germline V gene data show CDR1 as SGHTS and CDR2 as YDEGEE. CDR3 sequence: CASADAKGGETQYF. In nucleotides, the CDR3 is TGTGCCAGCGCGGACGCGAAAGGGGGAGAGACCCAGTACTTC. The full variable domain, completed using reference TRBV5-8 and TRBJ2-5, is EAGVTQSPTHLIKTRGQQATLRCSPISGHTSVYWYQQALGLGLQFLLWYDEGEERNRGNFPPRFSGRQFPNYSSELNVNALELEDSALYLCASADAKGGETQYFGPGTRLLVL.

This chain uses TRBV6-4 with TRBJ2-5; unclear D gene. The CDR3 loop spans 11 amino acids. V was trimmed by 2 bases and J by 6 bases, leaving 4 bases between them. The germline V gene has CDR1 MRHNA and CDR2 SNTAGT. CDR3: CASSDGKTQYF. CDR3 bases: TGTGCCAGCAGTGACGGGAAGACCCAGTACTTC.

The chain is built from TRBV11-3 and TRBJ2-1; unclear D gene. The germline CDR1 and CDR2 sequences are SGHNT and YENEEA. The CDR3 runs to 15 residues. The V gene lost 5 bases and the J gene lost 4 bases, with 15 bases spanning the gap. As DNA, the CDR3 is TGTGCCAGCAGCCCCGAAGAGGCAGTATACAATGAGCAGTTCTTC. It codes for CASSPEEAVYNEQFF. The whole variable domain, remainder taken from reference TRBV11-3 and TRBJ2-1, is EAGVVQSPRYKIIEKKQPVAFWCNPISGHNTLYWYLQNLGQGPELLIRYENEEAVDDSQLPKDRFSAERLKGVDSTLKIQPAELGDSAVYLCASSPEEAVYNEQFFGPGTRLTVL.

The chain carries TRBV6-6 and TRBJ1-6; D might be TRBD1 (5 bases). V shed 0 bases and J shed 2 bases, with 5 bases lying between them. Per germline, CDR1 MNHNY and CDR2 SVGAGI (reference sequence). The CDR3 is 15 residues long. CDR3: CASSYSGPYNSPLHF. The CDR3 DNA is TGTGCCAGCAGTTACTCGGGACCCTATAATTCACCCCTCCACTTT.

This sequence joins TRBV7-9 and TRBJ1-6; D may be TRBD1 (6 bases). V dropped 2 bases and J dropped 7 bases, with 15 bases sitting between them. Germline V gene data show CDR1 as SEHNR and CDR2 as FQNEAQ (reference sequence). The CDR3 has 16 amino acids. The CDR3 region is CASSLFGGLENSPLHF. The CDR3 region has the DNA TGTGCCAGCAGCTTATTCGGGGGGCTAGAGAATTCACCCCTCCACTTT.

This clone was recorded only once. The gene calls are TRBV6-6 and TRBJ1-2; 10 positions match TRBD1. The CDR3 sequence is 16 residues long. CDR1 and CDR2 from the germline V gene are MNHNY and SVGAGI (reference sequence). V lost 3 bases, J lost 4 bases, and 8 bases stayed unmatched. The CDR3 DNA reads as TGTGCCAGCAGTTATAAACGGGACAGGGGCCTCTATGGCTACACCTTC. Its protein is CASSYKRDRGLYGYTF.

This clone appeared a few times. CDR3 DNA sequence: TGTGCCAGCTCATTGACAGGGGTGAACACTGAAGCTTTCTTT. The encoded protein is CASSLTGVNTEAFF. The V and J genes are TRBV18 and TRBJ1-1, with 8 bases matching TRBD1. Germline CDR1 KGHSH, CDR2 LQKENI. The CDR3 covers 14 residues. The junction had 2 bases not matched to a gene; V was cut back by 5 bases and J by 0 bases.